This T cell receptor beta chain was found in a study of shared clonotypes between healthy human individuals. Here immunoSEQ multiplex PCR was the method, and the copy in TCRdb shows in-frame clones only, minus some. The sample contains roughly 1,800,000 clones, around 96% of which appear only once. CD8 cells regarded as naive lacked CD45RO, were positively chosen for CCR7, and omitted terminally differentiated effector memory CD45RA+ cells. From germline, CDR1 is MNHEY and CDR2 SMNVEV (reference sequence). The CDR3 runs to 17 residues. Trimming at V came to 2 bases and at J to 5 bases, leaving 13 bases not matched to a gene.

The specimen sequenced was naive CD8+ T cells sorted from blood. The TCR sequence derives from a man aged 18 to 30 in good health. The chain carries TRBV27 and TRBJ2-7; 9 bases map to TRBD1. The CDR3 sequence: CASSLISRTGEIHEQYF. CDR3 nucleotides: TGTGCCAGCAGTTTAATATCTAGGACAGGGGAGATCCACGAGCAGTACTTC.